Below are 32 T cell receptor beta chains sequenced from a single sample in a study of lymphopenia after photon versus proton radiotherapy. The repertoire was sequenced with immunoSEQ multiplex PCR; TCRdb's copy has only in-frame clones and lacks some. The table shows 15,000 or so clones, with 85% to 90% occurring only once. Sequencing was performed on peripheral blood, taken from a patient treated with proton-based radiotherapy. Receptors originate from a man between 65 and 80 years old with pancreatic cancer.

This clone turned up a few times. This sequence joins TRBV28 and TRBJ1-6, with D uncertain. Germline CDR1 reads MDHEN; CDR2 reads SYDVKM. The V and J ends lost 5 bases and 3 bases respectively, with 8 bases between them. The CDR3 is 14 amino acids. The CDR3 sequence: CASSQSIYNSPLHF. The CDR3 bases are TGTGCCAGCAGTCAGTCCATCTATAATTCACCCCTCCACTTT.

The CDR3: CASGSDRLNSPLHF. For the CDR3, the DNA is TGTGCCAGCGGAAGCGACAGACTTAATTCACCCCTCCACTTT. The J gene is TRBJ1-6, the V gene TRBV6-5, with a possible D match to TRBD1 (5 bases). The CDR3 length is 14 residues. Germline V gene data show CDR1 as MNHEY and CDR2 as SVGAGI. Between the trimmed V and J ends, which lost 8 bases and 6 bases, there was a span of 14 bases.

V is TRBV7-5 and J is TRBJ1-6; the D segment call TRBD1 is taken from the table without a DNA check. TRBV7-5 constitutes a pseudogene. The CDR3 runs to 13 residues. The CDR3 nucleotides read TGTGCCAGCAGCGTTACAGGGAATTCACCCCTCCACTTT. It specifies CASSVTGNSPLHF.

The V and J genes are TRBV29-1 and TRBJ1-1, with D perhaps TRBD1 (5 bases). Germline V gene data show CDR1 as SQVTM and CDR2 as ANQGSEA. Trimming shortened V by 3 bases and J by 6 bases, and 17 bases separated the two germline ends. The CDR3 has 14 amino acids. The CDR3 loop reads CSVEIGRLGAEAFF. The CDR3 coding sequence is TGCAGCGTTGAGATAGGGAGACTAGGGGCTGAAGCTTTCTTT.

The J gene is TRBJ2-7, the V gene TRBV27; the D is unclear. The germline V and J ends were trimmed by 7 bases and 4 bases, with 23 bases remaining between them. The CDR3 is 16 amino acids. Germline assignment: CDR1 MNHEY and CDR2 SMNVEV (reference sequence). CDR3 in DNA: TGTGCCAGCACCCTAAGGGTCCCCCTGAGGCCTTACGAGCAGTACTTC. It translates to CASTLRVPLRPYEQYF.

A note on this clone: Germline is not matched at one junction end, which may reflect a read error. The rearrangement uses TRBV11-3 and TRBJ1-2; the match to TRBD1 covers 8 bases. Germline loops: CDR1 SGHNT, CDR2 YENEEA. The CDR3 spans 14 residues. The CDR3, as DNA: TGTGCCAGCAGCTACAACTTCTTTCACCGGGACAGGCTCTTC. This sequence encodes CASSYNFFHRDRLF.

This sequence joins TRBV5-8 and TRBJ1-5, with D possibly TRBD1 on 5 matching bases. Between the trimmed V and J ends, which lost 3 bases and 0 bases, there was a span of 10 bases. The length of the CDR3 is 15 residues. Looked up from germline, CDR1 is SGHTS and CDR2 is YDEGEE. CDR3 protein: CASSWGRDSNQPQHF. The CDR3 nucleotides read TGTGCCAGCAGCTGGGGACGGGATAGCAATCAGCCCCAGCATTTT.

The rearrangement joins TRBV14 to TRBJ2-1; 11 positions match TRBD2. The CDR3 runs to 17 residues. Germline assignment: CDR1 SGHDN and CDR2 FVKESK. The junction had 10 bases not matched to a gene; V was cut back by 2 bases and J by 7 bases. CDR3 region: CASSQMKLAGVGNEQFF. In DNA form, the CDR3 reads TGTGCCAGCAGCCAAATGAAACTAGCGGGGGTGGGGAATGAGCAGTTCTTC.

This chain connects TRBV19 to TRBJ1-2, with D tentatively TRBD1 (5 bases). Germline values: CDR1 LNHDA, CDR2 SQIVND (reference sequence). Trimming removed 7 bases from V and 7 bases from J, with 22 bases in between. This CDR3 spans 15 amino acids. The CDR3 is CASKSEGPVLVGYTF. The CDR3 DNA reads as TGTGCCAGTAAATCAGAGGGGCCGGTCCTAGTTGGCTACACCTTC. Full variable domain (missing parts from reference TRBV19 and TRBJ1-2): DGGITQSPKYLFRKEGQNVTLSCEQNLNHDAMYWYRQDPGQGLRLIYYSQIVNDFQKGDIAEGYSVSREKKESFPLTVTSAQKNPTAFYLCASKSEGPVLVGYTFGSGTRLTVV.

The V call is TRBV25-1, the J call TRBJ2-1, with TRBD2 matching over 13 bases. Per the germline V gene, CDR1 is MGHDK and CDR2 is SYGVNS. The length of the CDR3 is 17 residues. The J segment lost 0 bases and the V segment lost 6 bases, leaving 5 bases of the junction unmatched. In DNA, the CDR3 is TGTGCCAGCAGGGGACTAGCGGGACTAAGCTCCTACAATGAGCAGTTCTTC. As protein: CASRGLAGLSSYNEQFF.

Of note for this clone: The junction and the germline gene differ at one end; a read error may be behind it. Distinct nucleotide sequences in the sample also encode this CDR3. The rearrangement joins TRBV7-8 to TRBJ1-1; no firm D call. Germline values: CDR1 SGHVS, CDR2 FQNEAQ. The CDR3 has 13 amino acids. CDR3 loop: CASSPTLNTEAFF. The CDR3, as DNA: TGTGCCAGCAGCCCCACACTGAACACTGAGGCTTTCTTT.

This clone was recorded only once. CDR3 nucleotides: TGTGCCAGCAGGACGGGACAGGGGGCGAGGAAGACTGAAGCTTTCTTT. Its translation is CASRTGQGARKTEAFF. The chain joins TRBV11-2 to TRBJ1-1, with 12 positions matching TRBD1. The length of the CDR3 is 16 residues. CDR1 and CDR2 from the germline V gene are SGHAT and FQNNGV. The V segment lost 6 bases and the J segment 5 bases; nucleotides outside the gene matches: 10.

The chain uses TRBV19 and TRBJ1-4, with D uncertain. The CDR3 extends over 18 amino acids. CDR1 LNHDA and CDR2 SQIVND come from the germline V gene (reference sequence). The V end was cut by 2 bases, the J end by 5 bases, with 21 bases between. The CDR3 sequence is CASSIRPFGRQRNEKLFF. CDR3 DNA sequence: TGTGCCAGTAGTATAAGGCCCTTTGGGAGGCAAAGGAATGAAAAACTGTTTTTT.

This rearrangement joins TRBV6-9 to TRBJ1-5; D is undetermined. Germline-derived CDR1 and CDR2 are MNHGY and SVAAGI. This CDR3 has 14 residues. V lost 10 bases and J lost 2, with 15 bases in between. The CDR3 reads CATASVRGNQPQHF. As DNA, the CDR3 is TGTGCCACCGCAAGTGTTAGAGGCAATCAGCCCCAGCATTTT.

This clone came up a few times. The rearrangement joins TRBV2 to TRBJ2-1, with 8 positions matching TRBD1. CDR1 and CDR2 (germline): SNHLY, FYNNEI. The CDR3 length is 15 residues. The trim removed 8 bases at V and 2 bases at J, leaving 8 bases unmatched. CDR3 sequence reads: CASREEGQAYNEQFF. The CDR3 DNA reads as TGTGCCAGCCGAGAGGAGGGACAGGCCTACAATGAGCAGTTCTTC.

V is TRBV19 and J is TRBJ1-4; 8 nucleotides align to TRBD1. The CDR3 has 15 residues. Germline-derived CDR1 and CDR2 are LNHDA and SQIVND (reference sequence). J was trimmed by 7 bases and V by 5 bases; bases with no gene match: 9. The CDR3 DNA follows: TGTGCCAGTAGTCTCATACCGGGACAGGCTGAAAAACTGTTTTTT. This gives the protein CASSLIPGQAEKLFF.

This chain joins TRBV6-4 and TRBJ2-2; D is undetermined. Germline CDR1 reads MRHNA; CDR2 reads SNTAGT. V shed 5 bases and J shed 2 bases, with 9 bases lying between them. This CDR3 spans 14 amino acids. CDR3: CASSMTLNTGELFF. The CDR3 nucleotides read TGTGCCAGCAGTATGACACTCAACACCGGGGAGCTGTTTTTT.

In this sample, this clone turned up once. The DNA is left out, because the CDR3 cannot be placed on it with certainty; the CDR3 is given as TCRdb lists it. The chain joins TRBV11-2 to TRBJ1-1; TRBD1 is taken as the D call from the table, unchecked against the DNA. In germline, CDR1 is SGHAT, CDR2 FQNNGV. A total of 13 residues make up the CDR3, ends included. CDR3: CASSFGQGAKPFF.

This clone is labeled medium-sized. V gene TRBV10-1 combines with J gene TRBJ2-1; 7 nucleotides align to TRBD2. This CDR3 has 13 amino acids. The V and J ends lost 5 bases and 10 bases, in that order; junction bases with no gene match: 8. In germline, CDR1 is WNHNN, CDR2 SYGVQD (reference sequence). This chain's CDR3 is CASSSDPGGEQFF. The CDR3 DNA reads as TGCGCCAGCAGTTCGGACCCGGGGGGAGAGCAGTTCTTC.

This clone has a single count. CDR3 residues: CASSPPPGHEQFF. CDR3 nucleotides: TGTGCCAGCAGCCCCCCTCCCGGGCATGAGCAGTTCTTC. The rearrangement uses TRBV27 and TRBJ2-1; D call uncertain. Germline V gene sequence: CDR1 MNHEY, CDR2 SMNVEV (reference sequence). The CDR3 length is 13 residues. V was cut by 6 bases and J by 8 bases, with 14 bases left in between.

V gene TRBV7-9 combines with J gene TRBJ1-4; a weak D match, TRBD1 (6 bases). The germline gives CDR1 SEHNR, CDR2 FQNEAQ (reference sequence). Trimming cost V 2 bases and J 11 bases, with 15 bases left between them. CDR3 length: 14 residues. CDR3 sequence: CASSLSQGSGKLFF. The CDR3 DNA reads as TGTGCCAGCAGCTTATCCCAGGGGTCGGGGAAACTGTTTTTT.

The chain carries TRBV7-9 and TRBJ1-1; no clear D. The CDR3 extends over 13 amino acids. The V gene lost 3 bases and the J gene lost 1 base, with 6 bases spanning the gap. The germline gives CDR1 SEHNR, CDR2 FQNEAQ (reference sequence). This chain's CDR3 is CASSFWSNTEAFF. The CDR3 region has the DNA TGTGCCAGCAGCTTTTGGTCGAACACTGAAGCTTTCTTT.

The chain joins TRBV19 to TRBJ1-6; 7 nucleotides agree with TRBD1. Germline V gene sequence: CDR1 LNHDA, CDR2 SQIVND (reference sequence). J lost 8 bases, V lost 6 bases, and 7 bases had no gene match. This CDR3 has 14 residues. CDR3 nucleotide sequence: TGTGCCAGTAGCCGTCGGACAGGAGATTCACCCCTCCACTTT. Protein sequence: CASSRRTGDSPLHF.

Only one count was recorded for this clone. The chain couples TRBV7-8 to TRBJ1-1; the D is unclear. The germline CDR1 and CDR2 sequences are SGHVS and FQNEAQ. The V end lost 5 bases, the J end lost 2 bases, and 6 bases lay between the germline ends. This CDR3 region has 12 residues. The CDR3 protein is CASSNINTEAFF. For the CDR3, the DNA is TGTGCCAGCAGCAATATTAACACTGAAGCTTTCTTT. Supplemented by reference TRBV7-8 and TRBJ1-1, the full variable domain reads GAGVSQSPRYKVAKRGQDVALRCDPISGHVSLFWYQQALGQGPEFLTYFQNEAQLDKSGLPSDRFFAERPEGSVSTLKIQRTQQEDSAVYLCASSNINTEAFFGQGTRLTVV.

The CDR3 is CASSQEAGAREQYF. In nucleotides, the CDR3 is TGTGCCAGCAGCCAAGAAGCGGGGGCCCGAGAGCAGTACTTC. The chain is built from TRBV4-2 and TRBJ2-7, with 8 bases aligning to TRBD2. Per germline, CDR1 LGHNA and CDR2 YNFKEQ. The length of the CDR3 is 14 residues. V lost 0 bases, J lost 7 bases, and 5 bases stayed unmatched.

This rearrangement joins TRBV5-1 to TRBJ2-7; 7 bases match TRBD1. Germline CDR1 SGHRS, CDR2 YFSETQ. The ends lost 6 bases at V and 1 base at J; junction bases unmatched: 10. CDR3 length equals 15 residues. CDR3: CASTDRDRDSYEQYF. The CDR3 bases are TGCGCCAGCACCGACCGGGACAGAGATTCCTACGAGCAGTACTTC.

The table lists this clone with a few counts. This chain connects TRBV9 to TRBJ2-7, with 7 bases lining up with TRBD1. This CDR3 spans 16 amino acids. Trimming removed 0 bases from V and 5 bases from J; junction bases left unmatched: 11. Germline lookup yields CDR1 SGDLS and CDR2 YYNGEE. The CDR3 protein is CASSVAGPTGFHEQYF. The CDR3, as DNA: TGTGCCAGCAGCGTAGCTGGCCCGACAGGGTTCCACGAGCAGTACTTC.

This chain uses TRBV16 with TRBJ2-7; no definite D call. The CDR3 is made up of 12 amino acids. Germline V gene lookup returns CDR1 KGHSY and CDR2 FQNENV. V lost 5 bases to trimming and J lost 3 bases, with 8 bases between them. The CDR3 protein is CASSWHRYEQYF. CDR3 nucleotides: TGTGCCAGCAGCTGGCACCGCTACGAGCAGTACTTC.

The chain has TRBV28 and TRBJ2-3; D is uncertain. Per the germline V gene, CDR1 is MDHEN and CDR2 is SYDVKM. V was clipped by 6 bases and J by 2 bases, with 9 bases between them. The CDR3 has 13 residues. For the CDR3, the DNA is TGTGCCAGCAGCTCACCGTACACAGATACGCAGTATTTT. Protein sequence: CASSSPYTDTQYF.

Written as DNA, the CDR3 is TGTGCCAGCTCACCAACCGGACGGAGAAAGACAGATACGCAGTATTTT. It encodes CASSPTGRRKTDTQYF. The V and J genes are TRBV18 and TRBJ2-3; no reliable D call. V was cut by 2 bases and J by 3 bases, with 15 bases left in between. The CDR3 contains 16 residues. Germline CDR1 reads KGHSH; CDR2 reads LQKENI. The full variable domain, with the rest looked up from reference TRBV18 and TRBJ2-3, is NAGVMQNPRHLVRRRGQEARLRCSPMKGHSHVYWYRQLPEEGLKFMVYLQKENIIDESGMPKERFSAEFPKEGPSILRIQQVVRGDSAAYFCASSPTGRRKTDTQYFGPGTRLTVL.

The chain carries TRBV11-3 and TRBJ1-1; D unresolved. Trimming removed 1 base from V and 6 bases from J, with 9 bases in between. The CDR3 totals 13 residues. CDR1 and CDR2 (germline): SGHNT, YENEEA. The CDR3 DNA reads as TGTGCCAGCAGCTTAGGCGGAGTCGCTGAAGCTTTCTTT. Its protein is CASSLGGVAEAFF. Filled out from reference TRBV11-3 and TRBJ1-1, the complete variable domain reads EAGVVQSPRYKIIEKKQPVAFWCNPISGHNTLYWYLQNLGQGPELLIRYENEEAVDDSQLPKDRFSAERLKGVDSTLKIQPAELGDSAVYLCASSLGGVAEAFFGQGTRLTVV.

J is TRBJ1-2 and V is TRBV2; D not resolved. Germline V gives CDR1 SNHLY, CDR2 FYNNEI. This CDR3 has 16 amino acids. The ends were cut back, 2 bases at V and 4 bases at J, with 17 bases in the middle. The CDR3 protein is CASSECCYRWTYGYTF. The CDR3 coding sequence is TGTGCCAGCAGTGAATGTTGTTACCGATGGACCTATGGCTACACCTTC.